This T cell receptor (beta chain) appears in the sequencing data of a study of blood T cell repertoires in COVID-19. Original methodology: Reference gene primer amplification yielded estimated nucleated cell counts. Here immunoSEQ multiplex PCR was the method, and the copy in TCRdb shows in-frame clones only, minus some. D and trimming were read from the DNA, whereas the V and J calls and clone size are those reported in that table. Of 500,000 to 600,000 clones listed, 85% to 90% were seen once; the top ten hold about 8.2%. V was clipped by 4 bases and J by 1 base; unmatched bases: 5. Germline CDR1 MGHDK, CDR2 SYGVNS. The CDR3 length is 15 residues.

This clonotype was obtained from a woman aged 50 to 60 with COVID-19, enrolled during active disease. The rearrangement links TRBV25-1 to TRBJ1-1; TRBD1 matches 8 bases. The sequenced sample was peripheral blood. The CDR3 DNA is TGTGCCAGCAGTGCCCGGACAGGGCAGAACACTGAAGCTTTCTTT. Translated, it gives CASSARTGQNTEAFF.